There are a few counts of the clone carrying this T cell receptor beta chain. The antigen is undetermined. Arm-PCR of CDR3 regions with iRepertoire HTBI primers generated TCR beta libraries. TCRdb analysed the multiplex PCR reads with MiXCR anew, one entry per CDR3 protein. The data contain approximately 690,000 distinct CDR3 sequences, 30% of them singletons. This sample stems from a study of regulatory T cells in long-lasting Graves disease. Study-level background: Over 5 years of antithyroid drugs with positive TSH receptor antibodies was taken to mean persistent Graves' disease.

Time point noted: persistent/refractory GD, antithyroid drugs over 5 years with positive TRAb. Following extraction of RNA from PBMCs, that RNA was used to make the TCR library. Overall study findings and caveats: Newly diagnosed Graves' patients exceeded persistent ones in TCR diversity.

CDR3 size: 12 residues. The V end lost 7 bases, the J end lost 9 bases, and 13 bases lay between the germline ends. This TCR came from a female donor with Graves disease. The J gene is TRBJ1-3, the V gene TRBV12-3 or TRBV12-4; perhaps TRBD1 as D (5 bases). The source material was peripheral blood mononuclear cells (PBMCs), sampled when the disease was refractory, from a patient treated with antithyroid drugs. CDR3 nucleotide sequence: TGTGCCAGCACCCCCAGAGGGGTCACCATATATTTT. Translating gives CASTPRGVTIYF.